This T cell receptor (beta chain) came from a study of identical twins (dated by TCRdb to about 2016). Notes on the research overall: To test whether fetal clonotypes persist, this study deep-sequenced TCR alpha and beta repertoires from monozygotic twins, from unrelated adults of various ages, and from cord blood. Replicate twin experiments were performed at different times using different library preparation protocols to rule out contamination. What the authors observed across the whole study: Abundant cord blood beta clonotypes carried fewer insertions; young adult naive repertoires showed a weaker similar trend, while memory repertoires showed none. Invariant T cells such as MAIT and iNKT could partly confound zero-insertion analyses, though diverse VJ usage argued against this for most clonotypes. Recombination models systematically underestimated out-of-frame TCR alpha sharing in monozygotic twins but agreed with sharing between unrelated individuals. Conclusions relied on cross-sectional statistical analysis, since the same donors could not be followed over many years. The excess sharing between twins in beta out-of-frame sequences was weaker because fewer shared sequences reduced the signal-to-noise ratio. Compared with coincidental sharing between unrelated individuals, out-of-frame TCR alpha sequences shared between twins had an excess of sequences with low generation probability.

Every donor was a healthy Caucasian. Library preparation used 5' RACE. Instrument used: Illumina HiSeq 2000. Template switching added a universal primer binding site, and the final cDNA carried a unique molecular identifier that allowed TCR cDNA molecules to be counted accurately. First-strand cDNA for TCR alpha and beta chains was synthesized from specific primers in the conserved constant-segment region. To control for contamination, every cDNA library carried two barcodes: a SMART-Mk sample barcode plus Illumina barcodes. TruSeq adapter sequences and Illumina sample barcodes were added in two successive PCR steps. The TCR alpha and beta cDNA libraries were sequenced on the Illumina HiSeq platform using custom primers. On the authors' methods: MiGEC was used to process raw reads and extract unique molecular identifiers, and MiXCR was used to find CDR3 positions. For each individual, recombination models were inferred using an EM algorithm with the repgenHMM and IGoR tools. The tcR package in R was used for shared clonotype analysis, with sharing normalized by the product of cloneset sizes. Out-of-frame nonproductive sequences were analyzed to study raw recombination free of thymic and clonal selection effects. Starting from the raw public reads, TCRdb applied fastp trimming at Q25, assembled clones with MiXCR and retained in-frame beta chains. Rows with a matching CDR3 protein are joined into one entry that keeps the most common DNA and genes. Here the V and J calls rest on TCRdb's processing, not on the authors' analysis. This sample has approximately 1.8 million distinct CDR3 sequences in its table, and under 35% of those were observed once. Of the sample, roughly 0.3% falls within the top ten clones.

The table lists this clonotype with a few counts. What this receptor recognizes is not known. No qualities accompany the bases; no much larger clone lies one base away. The CDR3 holds 15 amino acids from the cysteine to the phenylalanine. Of all the DNA, just the CDR3 is kept, 45 bases in frame from base 1. V is shortened by 7 bases, J by 8 bases, and the region joining them spans 22 bases. The source is a newborn girl in good health. Specimen: cord blood. Recombination connected TRBV12-3 or TRBV12-4 to TRBJ2-3; the D segment is perhaps TRBD1 or TRBD2, each sharing 6 matched bases. The DNA sequence reads TGTGCCAGCACCACATCCGGGGGCCCCTCTGGTACGCAGTATTTT. Its amino acids are CASTTSGGPSGTQYF.